This T cell receptor (beta chain) was identified during a study of CD4+ T cells in melanoma (dated by TCRdb to 2021 to 2024). Concerning the study at large: The study examined neoantigen-specific CD4+ T cells in human melanoma.

About this clone itself: Its binding antigen is unknown. The record has no base qualities; no much larger clone is one base away. The same CDR3 is also encoded by other DNA sequences in this sample.

The germline V gene specifies SGHDN as CDR1 and FVKESK as CDR2. From cysteine to phenylalanine, the CDR3 is 13 amino acids long. Kept here is only the CDR3 DNA, which spans 39 bases and is read in frame from base 1. V lost 1 base and J lost 3 bases; the stretch between them is 7 bases long. Donors were patients with melanoma. Study-level results and caveats: According to the report, neoantigen-specific CD4+ T cells in melanoma displayed diverse differentiation states. Neoantigen-specific CD4+ T cells were reported to be correlated with the function of CD8+ T cells, macrophages and B cells.

Libraries were made using the immunoSEQ multiplex PCR assay. TCRdb mirrors the immuneACCESS table, restricted to in-frame sequences. Some clones are absent from its copies; in checked studies, under half trace to an unresolved V gene, and the reason for the others is unknown. For this sample the table gives over 100,000 clones, of which about 90% were detected only once. 3% to 4% of the sample is held by the ten biggest clonotypes. The receptor's source is a human donor with melanoma. This receptor chain uses TRBV14 and TRBJ2-7; no D gene can be assigned with confidence. The sample taken for sequencing was peripheral blood. The nucleotide sequence is given as TGTGCCAGCAGCCAAGTCTCAGGCTACGAGCAGTACTTC. It translates to CASSQVSGYEQYF.